This TCR beta chain was identified during a study of T cell responses to AZD1222 COVID-19 vaccine. The table came from immunoSEQ multiplex PCR; TCRdb's copy has only in-frame clones and leaves some out. In the table there are some 120,000 clones, approximately 84% of which are singletons. This clone was counted once. Its antigen is unidentified. J lost 4 bases, V lost 6 bases, and 20 bases had no gene match. Germline assignment: CDR1 ENHRY and CDR2 SYGVKD. The CDR3 is 19 residues long. General study results and limits: Unmutated regions of variants are reportedly targeted by nearly half of spike-specific TCRs. Regions 160-218 and 743-854 dominated among vaccine-associated CD4 TCRs spanning spike.

Material: peripheral blood, obtained on day 0 of AZD1222 vaccination. V and J are TRBV10-3 and TRBJ2-1, with 8 nucleotides matching TRBD2. This receptor was obtained from an adult in good health. The CDR3 protein is CAIRPVLSQRGGAYNEQFF. CDR3 sequence (DNA): TGTGCCATCAGGCCTGTACTATCTCAACGGGGGGGCGCTTACAATGAGCAGTTCTTC.